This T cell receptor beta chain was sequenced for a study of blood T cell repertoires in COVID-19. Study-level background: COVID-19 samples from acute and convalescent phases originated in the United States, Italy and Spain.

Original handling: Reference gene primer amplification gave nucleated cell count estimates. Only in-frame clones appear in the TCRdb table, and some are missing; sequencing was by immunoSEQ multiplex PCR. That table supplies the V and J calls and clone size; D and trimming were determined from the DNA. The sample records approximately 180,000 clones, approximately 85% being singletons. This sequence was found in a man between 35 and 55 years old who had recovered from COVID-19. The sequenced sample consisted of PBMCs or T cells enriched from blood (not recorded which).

CDR3 nucleotide sequence: TGTGCCAGCAGCCCGGGACAGGGCCAGAACACCGGGGAGCTGTTTTTT. Its translation: CASSPGQGQNTGELFF. The genes are TRBV14 and TRBJ2-2, with 9 bases fitting TRBD1. Germline lookup yields CDR1 SGHDN and CDR2 FVKESK. V dropped 4 bases and J dropped 1; count of bases not matched to a gene: 4. The CDR3 runs 16 residues.